This TCR beta chain was sequenced for a study of identical twins. Study-wide points: The study drew conclusions from cross-sectional statistical analysis, not from following the same donors.

The CDR3 runs to 14 residues. Trimming stripped 5 bases from V and 7 bases from J, with 14 bases between. Germline CDR1 and CDR2: MNHEY and SMNVEV (reference sequence). A universal primer site came from template switching; cDNA carried unique molecular identifiers. TCRdb analysed the 5' RACE reads with MiXCR anew, one entry per CDR3 protein. Found here are under 1 million distinct CDR3 sequences, 9% to 15% of them singletons; the top ten hold around 1.5%. This clonotype was seen repeatedly, ten times or more. Its antigen is not identified. The data also belong to a second study, concerning yellow fever vaccine responses in identical twins.

The sample comprised PBMCs. The source of this sequence is a woman between 18 and 29 years old in good health. The V gene is TRBV27, the J gene TRBJ2-2; D may match TRBD1 or TRBD2 (5 bases each). CDR3 sequence (DNA): TGTGCCAGCAGTGTTTTCGATGGGGGCGGGGAGCTGTTTTTT. Translating it yields CASSVFDGGGELFF.